The sequence of this TCR beta chain was determined in a study of regulatory T cells in long-lasting Graves disease. Documented time point: newly diagnosed GD, antithyroid drugs for less than 3 months. The TCR library used RNA extracted from PBMCs. CDR3 length: 15 amino acids. Germline lookup yields CDR1 SGHTA and CDR2 FQGNSA. Trimming removed 6 bases from V and 5 bases from J; junction bases left unmatched: 10. Combining iRepertoire HTBI primers with Arm-PCR of CDR3 regions, the authors built TCR beta libraries. TCRdb itself ran the multiplex PCR reads through MiXCR, one entry per CDR3 protein. The sample carries approximately 300,000 distinct CDR3 sequences, under 20% recorded once.

This receptor was taken from a female donor with Graves disease. The specimen was peripheral blood mononuclear cells (PBMCs), collected at new diagnosis, from a patient treated with antithyroid drugs. This chain links TRBV7-2 with TRBJ1-5, with 7 bases fitting TRBD1. CDR3 amino acids: CASRYGTAEYQPQHF. In nucleotides, the CDR3 is TGTGCCAGCAGGTATGGGACAGCCGAGTATCAGCCCCAGCATTTT.